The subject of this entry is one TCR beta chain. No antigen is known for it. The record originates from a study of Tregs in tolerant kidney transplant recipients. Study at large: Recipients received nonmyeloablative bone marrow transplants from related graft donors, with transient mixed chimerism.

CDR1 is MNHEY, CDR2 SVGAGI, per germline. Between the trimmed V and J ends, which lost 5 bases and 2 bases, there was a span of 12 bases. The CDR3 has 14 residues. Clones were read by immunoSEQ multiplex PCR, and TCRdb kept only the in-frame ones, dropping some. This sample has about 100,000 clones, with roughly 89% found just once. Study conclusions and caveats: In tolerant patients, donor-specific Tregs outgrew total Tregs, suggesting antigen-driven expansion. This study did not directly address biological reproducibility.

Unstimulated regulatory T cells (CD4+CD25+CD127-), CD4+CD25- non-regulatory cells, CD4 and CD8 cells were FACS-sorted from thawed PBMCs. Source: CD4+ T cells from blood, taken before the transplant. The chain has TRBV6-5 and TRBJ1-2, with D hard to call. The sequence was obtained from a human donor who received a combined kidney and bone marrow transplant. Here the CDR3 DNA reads TGTGCCAGCAGTACATCATGGGCCAACTATGGCTACACCTTC. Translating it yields CASSTSWANYGYTF.